A single sample is the source of the 31 T cell receptor beta chains below, sequenced in a study of blood T cell repertoires in COVID-19 (dated by TCRdb to about 2020). Library method: the immunoSEQ multiplex PCR assay. TCRdb took over this immuneACCESS table, retaining in-frame rearrangements with V and J assigned. Such tables are incomplete; in checked studies, under half of the missing clones stem from an unresolved V gene, and the remainder is unexplained. The sample includes around 360,000 clones, with over 75% observed a single time. The ten largest make up roughly 1.9% of the sample. The sequenced sample consisted of PBMCs or T cells enriched from blood (not recorded which). The origin of the receptors is a man between 35 and 55 years old in a cohort exposed to, infected with or recovered from COVID-19 (not recorded which).

V usage is TRBV5-1 and J usage is TRBJ2-1, with TRBD2 matching 8 bases. The CDR3 is made up of 13 amino acids. V was clipped by 7 bases and J by 8 bases; unmatched bases: 8. Germline V gives CDR1 SGHRS, CDR2 YFSETQ. CDR3 amino acids: CASGTGTRYEQFF. CDR3 coding DNA: TGCGCCAGCGGAACCGGGACTAGATATGAGCAGTTCTTC. Supplemented by reference TRBV5-1 and TRBJ2-1, the full variable domain reads KAGVTQTPRYLIKTRGQQVTLSCSPISGHRSVSWYQQTPGQGLQFLFEYFSETQRNKGNFPGRFSGRQFSNSRSEMNVSTLELGDSALYLCASGTGTRYEQFFGPGTRLTVL.

The chain uses TRBV5-1 and TRBJ2-3; 7 bases map to TRBD2. Germline CDR1 reads SGHRS; CDR2 reads YFSETQ. Unmatched junction bases numbered 7, after V lost 2 bases and J lost 1 base. This CDR3 is built from 16 residues. This CDR3 is CASSFSSGRGTDTQYF. The CDR3 nucleotides are TGCGCCAGCAGCTTCTCTAGCGGACGGGGCACAGATACGCAGTATTTT. The complete variable domain, with remaining parts taken from reference TRBV5-1 and TRBJ2-3, reads KAGVTQTPRYLIKTRGQQVTLSCSPISGHRSVSWYQQTPGQGLQFLFEYFSETQRNKGNFPGRFSGRQFSNSRSEMNVSTLELGDSALYLCASSFSSGRGTDTQYFGPGTRLTVL.

V and J are TRBV7-9 and TRBJ2-7; D uncertain. The germline CDR1 and CDR2 sequences are SEHNR and FQNEAQ (reference sequence). The germline V and J ends were trimmed by 5 bases and 0 bases, with 11 bases remaining between them. CDR3 length: 14 residues. DNA for the CDR3: TGTGCCAGCAGCCCGCCTAACTTCTCCTACGAGCAGTACTTC. Encoded protein: CASSPPNFSYEQYF.

V usage is TRBV2 and J usage is TRBJ2-4; D possibly corresponds to TRBD2 (5 bases). V lost 6 bases and J lost 1, with 13 bases in between. The CDR3 covers 15 residues. Germline V gene data show CDR1 as SNHLY and CDR2 as FYNNEI. The CDR3 loop is CASSPERGAKNIQYF. CDR3 DNA sequence: TGTGCCAGCAGCCCCGAAAGAGGGGCCAAAAACATTCAGTACTTC. The variable domain in full, with the rest retrieved from reference TRBV2 and TRBJ2-4, is EPEVTQTPSHQVTQMGQEVILRCVPISNHLYFYWYRQILGQKVEFLVSFYNNEISEKSEIFDDQFSVERPDGSNFTLKIRSTKLEDSAMYFCASSPERGAKNIQYFGAGTRLSVL.

The rearrangement links TRBV5-6 to TRBJ2-7; possibly TRBD1 for D (6 bases). Germline lookup yields CDR1 SGHDT and CDR2 YYEEEE. Trimming took off 4 bases at V and 1 base at J, with 9 bases between the two ends. This CDR3 has 13 amino acids. The CDR3 spells CASSLQGSYEQYF. CDR3 nucleotide sequence: TGTGCCAGCAGCCTACAGGGATCCTACGAGCAGTACTTC.

The chain joins TRBV5-6 to TRBJ1-6; possible D gene TRBD1, 6 bases. The CDR3 consists of 15 residues. Germline loops: CDR1 SGHDT, CDR2 YYEEEE. Trimming removed 4 bases at V and 5 bases at J, with 13 bases between. CDR3 sequence reads: CASSRKDRDNSPLHF. For the CDR3, the DNA is TGTGCCAGCAGCCGAAAGGACAGAGATAATTCACCCCTCCACTTT.

The chain joins TRBV9 to TRBJ1-1; D is unresolved. Trimming pared 0 bases from V and 4 bases from J, leaving 10 bases between. The V gene's germline CDR1 is SGDLS and CDR2 YYNGEE. The CDR3 has 14 amino acids. The CDR3 reads CASSVGGDFTEAFF. The CDR3 DNA reads as TGTGCCAGCAGCGTAGGCGGGGATTTCACTGAAGCTTTCTTT. Full variable domain (rest looked up from reference TRBV9 and TRBJ1-1): DSGVTQTPKHLITATGQRVTLRCSPRSGDLSVYWYQQSLDQGLQFLIQYYNGEERAKGNILERFSAQQFPDLHSELNLSSLELGDSALYFCASSVGGDFTEAFFGQGTRLTVV.

V is TRBV18 and J is TRBJ2-5; 7 positions agree with TRBD1. V gave up 5 bases and J gave up 4 bases; unmatched junction bases: 4. The CDR3 is made up of 13 amino acids. Germline V CDR1 and CDR2: KGHSH, LQKENI. CDR3 in DNA: TGTGCCAGCTCAGCGCAGGGGGTAGAGACCCAGTACTTC. This translates into CASSAQGVETQYF.

This clone appeared once. The chain is built from TRBV5-1 and TRBJ2-1; TRBD2 matches at 13 bases. Losses at the gene ends were 4 bases for V and 4 bases for J; bases not matched to a gene: 5. Germline V gene data show CDR1 as SGHRS and CDR2 as YFSETQ. There are 16 residues in the CDR3. The CDR3 DNA is TGCGCCAGCAGCATGACTAGCGGGGGGAATTACAATGAGCAGTTCTTC. Amino acid sequence: CASSMTSGGNYNEQFF.

V and J are TRBV6-5 and TRBJ1-5, with 11 positions matching TRBD1. The V and J ends lost 4 bases and 6 bases, in that order; junction bases with no gene match: 5. The CDR3 sequence is 15 residues long. Germline assignment: CDR1 MNHEY and CDR2 SVGAGI. CDR3 residues: CASSSGTGGTQPQHF. The CDR3 DNA reads as TGTGCCAGCAGTTCCGGGACAGGGGGAACTCAGCCCCAGCATTTT.

The chain combines TRBV5-4 with TRBJ2-3; TRBD2 matches 13 bases. The ends lost 0 bases at V and 3 bases at J; junction bases unmatched: 4. The CDR3 spans 17 residues. Germline CDR1 is SGHNT and CDR2 is YYREEE (reference sequence). CDR3 amino acids: CASSLGGLAGSTDTQYF. The DNA of the CDR3 is TGTGCCAGCAGCTTGGGGGGACTAGCGGGAAGTACAGATACGCAGTATTTT.

The chain combines TRBV28 with TRBJ2-3, with a weak D call TRBD2 (6 bases). Per germline, CDR1 MDHEN and CDR2 SYDVKM. The CDR3 is made up of 15 amino acids. V lost 5 bases, J lost 1 base, and 13 bases lay in between. As DNA, the CDR3 is TGTGCCAGCAGTCTCCCCGGCGGGGGCACAGATACGCAGTATTTT. Residues: CASSLPGGGTDTQYF.

V usage is TRBV5-1 and J usage is TRBJ1-1; D is perhaps TRBD1 (5 bases). In germline, CDR1 is SGHRS, CDR2 YFSETQ. Trimming cost V 0 bases and J 6 bases, with 12 bases left between them. The CDR3 is made up of 14 amino acids. The CDR3 loop reads CASSLGGTFPEAFF. CDR3 sequence (DNA): TGCGCCAGCAGCTTGGGTGGGACTTTCCCTGAAGCTTTCTTT.

A single count supports this clone. This chain links TRBV6-1 with TRBJ1-1; possibly TRBD1 for D (5 bases). Germline CDR1 is MNHNS and CDR2 is SASEGT. The CDR3 contains 14 residues. Trimming stripped 3 bases from V and 0 bases from J, with 8 bases between. Written as DNA, the CDR3 is TGTGCCAGCAGTGACGGGGGGTTGAACACTGAAGCTTTCTTT. This codes for CASSDGGLNTEAFF.

J is TRBJ1-1 and V is TRBV25-1; maybe TRBD1 (5 bases). V was pared by 8 bases and J by 5 bases, with 15 bases between. The CDR3 extends over 13 amino acids. CDR1 and CDR2 (germline): MGHDK, SYGVNS. Here the CDR3 DNA reads TGTGCCAGCGGGGGGAAGACCTTGACTGAAGCTTTCTTT. This sequence encodes CASGGKTLTEAFF.

The chain combines TRBV2 with TRBJ2-1, with D uncertain. CDR3 length equals 14 residues. V lost 0 bases and J lost 6, with 9 bases in between. The germline V gene has CDR1 SNHLY and CDR2 FYNNEI. The CDR3 region has the DNA TGTGCCAGCAGTGAAGCGGTGCCAGTCAATGAGCAGTTCTTC. It encodes CASSEAVPVNEQFF.

The chain combines TRBV7-9 with TRBJ2-1, with 7 bases that match TRBD2. The CDR3 is made up of 17 amino acids. Looked up from germline, CDR1 is SEHNR and CDR2 is FQNEAQ (reference sequence). With V trimmed by 4 bases and J by 0 bases, 9 bases remained unmatched. The CDR3 sequence is CASSSQPTSSSYNEQFF. The CDR3 nucleotides read TGTGCCAGCAGCTCCCAACCGACTAGCAGCTCCTACAATGAGCAGTTCTTC.

The chain is built from TRBV15 and TRBJ2-7; D unclear. Germline V gene lookup returns CDR1 LNHNV and CDR2 YYDKDF (reference sequence). CDR3 length: 15 residues. V was cut by 0 bases and J by 5 bases, with 14 bases left in between. In DNA, the CDR3 is TGTGCCACCAGCAGAGATTTGAGTCAGGTGGACGAGCAGTACTTC. Amino acid sequence: CATSRDLSQVDEQYF.

This rearrangement joins TRBV18 to TRBJ1-5, with 9 bases fitting TRBD1. Germline V CDR1 and CDR2: KGHSH, LQKENI. The J segment lost 0 bases and the V segment lost 6 bases, leaving 9 bases of the junction unmatched. The CDR3 spans 17 residues. CDR3 DNA sequence: TGTGCCAGCTCCCTTACACAGGGGGCTGGTAGCAATCAGCCCCAGCATTTT. The encoded protein is CASSLTQGAGSNQPQHF. Looking up the rest from reference TRBV18 and TRBJ1-5 gives the full variable domain: NAGVMQNPRHLVRRRGQEARLRCSPMKGHSHVYWYRQLPEEGLKFMVYLQKENIIDESGMPKERFSAEFPKEGPSILRIQQVVRGDSAAYFCASSLTQGAGSNQPQHFGDGTRLSIL.

The rearrangement joins TRBV5-1 to TRBJ2-1; 9 nucleotides align to TRBD2. The J segment lost 5 bases and the V segment lost 3 bases, leaving 9 bases of the junction unmatched. This CDR3 has 16 amino acids. Germline CDR1 reads SGHRS; CDR2 reads YFSETQ. CDR3 in amino acids: CASSSLIAGENNEQFF. In DNA form, the CDR3 reads TGCGCCAGCAGCTCCCTTATAGCGGGAGAGAACAATGAGCAGTTCTTC.

The gene calls are TRBV7-2 and TRBJ2-7; perhaps TRBD2 as D (6 bases). Germline CDR1 and CDR2: SGHTA and FQGNSA. Deletions cut 3 bases from V and 3 bases from J, with 9 bases between. CDR3 length: 13 amino acids. DNA of the CDR3: TGTGCCAGCAGCTTTCCCGGGGGCTACGAGCAGTACTTC. Its translation is CASSFPGGYEQYF.

The chain joins TRBV20-1 to TRBJ2-7; 8 nucleotides align to TRBD1. The junction had 5 bases not matched to a gene; V was cut back by 8 bases and J by 5 bases. Germline CDR1 and CDR2: DFQATT and SNEGSKA (reference sequence). The CDR3 has 11 residues. CDR3 nucleotides: TGCAGTTTCAGGGGGCTGAACGAGCAGTACTTC. This gives the protein CSFRGLNEQYF.

As DNA, the CDR3 is TGTGCCAGCAGTGAGGGACAGTTGCCGTATCAGCCCCAGCATTTT. It codes for CASSEGQLPYQPQHF. The chain recombines TRBV28 with TRBJ1-5; 7 bases line up with TRBD1. CDR3 length equals 15 residues. V lost 5 bases, J lost 5 bases, and 9 bases stayed unmatched. Germline V gene sequence: CDR1 MDHEN, CDR2 SYDVKM.

This clone was seen a handful of times. V is TRBV28 and J is TRBJ1-5; maybe TRBD1 (6 bases). Germline V gene lookup returns CDR1 MDHEN and CDR2 SYDVKM. V lost 1 base to trimming and J lost 6 bases, with 13 bases between them. This CDR3 is built from 15 residues. CDR3 DNA: TGTGCCAGCAGTTTATTCGGTACAGGGCCTCAGCCCCAGCATTTT. Its protein is CASSLFGTGPQPQHF.

As DNA, the CDR3 is TGTGCCAGCAGCTTAGTATCCGAAAACATTCAGTACTTC. As protein: CASSLVSENIQYF. The V call is TRBV7-2, the J call TRBJ2-4; D ambiguous. Trimming cost V 1 base and J 5 bases, with 6 bases left between them. The CDR3 extends over 13 amino acids. The germline gives CDR1 SGHTA, CDR2 FQGNSA.

The rearrangement uses TRBV5-4 and TRBJ1-1; 7 bases map to TRBD1. CDR1 and CDR2 (germline): SGHNT, YYREEE (reference sequence). The CDR3 loop spans 16 amino acids. V gave up 4 bases and J gave up 4 bases; unmatched junction bases: 13. The CDR3 DNA reads TGTGCCAGCAGCATGGCTCTGGGACAGAAGGCCACTGAAGCTTTCTTT. The encoded protein is CASSMALGQKATEAFF.

The chain links TRBV2 to TRBJ2-5; D is ambiguous. The CDR3 consists of 12 residues. Germline-derived CDR1 and CDR2 are SNHLY and FYNNEI. The V gene lost 4 bases and the J gene lost 5 bases, with 8 bases spanning the gap. CDR3 bases: TGTGCCAGCAGTGTTGTCGGGGAGACCCAGTACTTC. It is translated as CASSVVGETQYF.

V and J are TRBV10-3 and TRBJ2-7; 14 positions agree with TRBD2. The CDR3 consists of 16 residues. Trimming removed 6 bases from V and 3 bases from J; junction bases left unmatched: 7. Germline CDR1 and CDR2: ENHRY and SYGVKD. CDR3 coding DNA: TGTGCCATCAGCCCCGGGACTAGCGGGAGCCGCTACGAGCAGTACTTC. Translated: CAISPGTSGSRYEQYF.

J is TRBJ2-5 and V is TRBV5-5, with D hard to call. The V and J ends lost 5 bases and 5 bases respectively, with 7 bases between them. CDR3 length: 11 amino acids. Germline CDR1 and CDR2: SGHKS and YYEKEE (reference sequence). CDR3 nucleotides: TGTGCCAGCAGTACCGGGGAGACCCAGTACTTC. Translating it yields CASSTGETQYF.

This chain links TRBV28 with TRBJ2-5; 10 bases fit TRBD2. CDR3 size: 14 residues. After removal of 7 bases from V and 4 bases from J, the junction contained 6 bases not matched to a gene. Germline assignment: CDR1 MDHEN and CDR2 SYDVKM. CDR3 in amino acids: CASNLAGVVETQYF. The CDR3 DNA sequence: TGTGCCAGCAACCTAGCGGGAGTAGTAGAGACCCAGTACTTC.

The chain couples TRBV30 to TRBJ1-2; D is uncertain. The germline CDR1 and CDR2 sequences are GTSNPN and SVGIG (reference sequence). V gave up 2 bases and J gave up 6 bases, with 7 bases separating them. This CDR3 contains 11 residues. Written as DNA, the CDR3 is TGTGCCTGGAGTATATCGGATGGCTACACCTTC. It specifies CAWSISDGYTF. Full variable domain (missing parts from reference TRBV30 and TRBJ1-2): SQTIHQWPATLVQPVGSPLSLECTVEGTSNPNLYWYRQAAGRGLQLLFYSVGIGQISSEVPQNLSASRPQDRQFILSSKKLLLSDSGFYLCAWSISDGYTFGSGTRLTVV.